This T cell receptor (beta chain) emerged from a study of T cells after yellow fever vaccination. TCRdb re-called the 5' RACE reads with MiXCR, one entry per CDR3 protein. The data contain some 240,000 distinct CDR3 sequences, 3.6% of them singletons. Many counts were recorded for this clonotype. The CDR3 is made up of 15 amino acids. The junction had 7 bases not matched to a gene; V was cut back by 1 base and J by 9 bases. The germline gives CDR1 LGHNA, CDR2 YNFKEQ. The V gene is TRBV4-2, the J gene TRBJ2-1; TRBD2 matches at 9 bases. This receptor was taken from a man between 18 and 29 years old who received the YFV17D yellow fever vaccine. Source: PBMCs, taken 15 days after the yellow fever booster vaccination. CDR3 in DNA: TGTGCCAGCAGCCAAGGGGCGGGGGGGCGTGGTGAGCAGTTCTTC. Translation gives CASSQGAGGRGEQFF.